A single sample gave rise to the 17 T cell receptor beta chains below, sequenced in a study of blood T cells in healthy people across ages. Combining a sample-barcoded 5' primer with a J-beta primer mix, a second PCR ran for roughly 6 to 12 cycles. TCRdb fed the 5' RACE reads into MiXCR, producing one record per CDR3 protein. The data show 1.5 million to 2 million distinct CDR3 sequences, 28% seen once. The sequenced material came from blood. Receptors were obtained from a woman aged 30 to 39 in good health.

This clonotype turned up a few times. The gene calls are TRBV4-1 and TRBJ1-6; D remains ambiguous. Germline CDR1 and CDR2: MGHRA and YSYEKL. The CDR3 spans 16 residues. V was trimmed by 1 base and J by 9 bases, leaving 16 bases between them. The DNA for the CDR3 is TGCGCCAGCAGCCAAGTTGAACAGAGGTCATTTTCACCCCTCCACTTT. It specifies CASSQVEQRSFSPLHF.

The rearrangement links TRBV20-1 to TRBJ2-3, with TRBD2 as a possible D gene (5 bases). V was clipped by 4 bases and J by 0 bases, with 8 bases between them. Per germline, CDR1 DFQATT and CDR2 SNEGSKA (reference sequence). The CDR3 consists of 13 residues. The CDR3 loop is CSANSVSTDTQYF. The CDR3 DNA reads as TGCAGTGCTAATAGCGTAAGCACAGATACGCAGTATTTT.

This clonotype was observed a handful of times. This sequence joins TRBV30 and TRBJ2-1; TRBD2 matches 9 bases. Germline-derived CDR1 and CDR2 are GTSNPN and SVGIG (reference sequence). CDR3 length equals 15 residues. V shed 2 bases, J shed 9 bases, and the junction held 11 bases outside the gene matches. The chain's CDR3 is CAWSFFSGGAGEQFF. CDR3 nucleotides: TGTGCCTGGAGTTTCTTTAGCGGGGGTGCCGGTGAGCAGTTCTTC.

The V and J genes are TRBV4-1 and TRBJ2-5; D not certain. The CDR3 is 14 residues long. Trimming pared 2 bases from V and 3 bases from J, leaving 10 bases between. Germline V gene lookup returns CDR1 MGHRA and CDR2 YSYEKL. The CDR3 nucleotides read TGCGCCAGCAGCCAAAAGTCAACGGAAGAGACCCAGTACTTC. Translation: CASSQKSTEETQYF.

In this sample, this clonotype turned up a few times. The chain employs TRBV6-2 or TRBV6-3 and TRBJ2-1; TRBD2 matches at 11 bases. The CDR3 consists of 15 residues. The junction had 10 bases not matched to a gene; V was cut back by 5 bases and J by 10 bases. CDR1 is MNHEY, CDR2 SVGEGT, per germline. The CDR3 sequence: CASSSAGTSGQEQFF. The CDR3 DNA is TGTGCCAGCAGTAGCGCCGGGACTAGCGGACAAGAGCAGTTCTTC.

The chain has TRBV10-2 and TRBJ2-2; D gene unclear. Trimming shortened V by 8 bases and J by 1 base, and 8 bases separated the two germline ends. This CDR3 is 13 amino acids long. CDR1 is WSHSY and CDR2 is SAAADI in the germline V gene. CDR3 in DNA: TGCGCCAGCCAGACACTGAACACCGGGGAGCTGTTTTTT. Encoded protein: CASQTLNTGELFF.

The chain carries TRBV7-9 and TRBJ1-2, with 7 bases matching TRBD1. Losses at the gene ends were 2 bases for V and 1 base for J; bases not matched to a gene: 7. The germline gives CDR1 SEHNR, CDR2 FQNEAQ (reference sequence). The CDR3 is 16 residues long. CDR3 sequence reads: CASSLRDSSNNYGYTF. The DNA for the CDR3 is TGTGCCAGCAGCTTACGGGACAGCTCGAATAACTATGGCTACACCTTC.

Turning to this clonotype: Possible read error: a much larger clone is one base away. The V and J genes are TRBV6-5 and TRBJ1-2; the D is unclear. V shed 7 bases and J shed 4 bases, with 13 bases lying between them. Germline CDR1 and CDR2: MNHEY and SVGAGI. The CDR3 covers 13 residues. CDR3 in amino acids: CASNPRSSYGYTF. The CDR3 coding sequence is TGTGCCAGCAACCCAAGGAGCTCCTATGGCTACACCTTC.

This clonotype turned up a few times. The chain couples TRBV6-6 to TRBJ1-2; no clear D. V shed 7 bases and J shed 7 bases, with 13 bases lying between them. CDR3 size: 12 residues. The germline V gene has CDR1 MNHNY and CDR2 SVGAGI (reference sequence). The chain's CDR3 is CASTHGGGGYTF. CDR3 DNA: TGTGCCAGCACCCACGGTGGAGGTGGCTACACCTTC.

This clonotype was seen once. The chain's CDR3 is CASGGTGLNTEAFF. The CDR3 DNA reads TGTGCTAGTGGGGGGACGGGCCTTAACACTGAAGCTTTCTTT. The chain recombines TRBV12-5 with TRBJ1-1; D might be TRBD1 (5 bases). The germline gives CDR1 LGHNT, CDR2 FRNRAP. V was clipped by 6 bases and J by 2 bases, with 13 bases between them. This CDR3 region has 14 residues.

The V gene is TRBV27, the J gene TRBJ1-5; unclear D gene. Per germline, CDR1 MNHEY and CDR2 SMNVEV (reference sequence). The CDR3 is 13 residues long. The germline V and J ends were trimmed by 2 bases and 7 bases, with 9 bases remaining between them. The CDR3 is CASSLAGAQPQHF. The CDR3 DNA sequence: TGTGCCAGCAGTTTAGCTGGTGCACAGCCCCAGCATTTT.

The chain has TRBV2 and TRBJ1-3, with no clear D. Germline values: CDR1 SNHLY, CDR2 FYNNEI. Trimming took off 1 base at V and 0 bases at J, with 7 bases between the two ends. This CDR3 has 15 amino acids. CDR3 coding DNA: TGTGCCAGCAGTGAAGACAGACTCTCTGGAAACACCATATATTTT. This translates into CASSEDRLSGNTIYF.

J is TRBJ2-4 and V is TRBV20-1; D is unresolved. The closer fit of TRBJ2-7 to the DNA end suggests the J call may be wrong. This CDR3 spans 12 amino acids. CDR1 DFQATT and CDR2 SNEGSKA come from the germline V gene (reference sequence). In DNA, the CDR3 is TGCAGTGCTAAGGGCCTGACCCACGAGCAGTACTTC. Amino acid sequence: CSAKGLTHEQYF.

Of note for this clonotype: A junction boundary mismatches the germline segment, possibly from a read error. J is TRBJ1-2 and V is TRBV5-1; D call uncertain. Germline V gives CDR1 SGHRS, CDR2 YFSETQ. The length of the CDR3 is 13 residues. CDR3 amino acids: CASSFGRLYGCTF. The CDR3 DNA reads TGCGCCAGCAGCTTCGGAAGGCTCTATGGCTGCACCTTC.

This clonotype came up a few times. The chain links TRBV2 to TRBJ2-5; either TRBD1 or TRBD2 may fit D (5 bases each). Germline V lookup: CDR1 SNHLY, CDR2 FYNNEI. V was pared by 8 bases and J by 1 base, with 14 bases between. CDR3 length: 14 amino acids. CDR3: CASGTTGSQETQYF. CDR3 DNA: TGTGCCAGCGGGACCACGGGGAGCCAAGAGACCCAGTACTTC.

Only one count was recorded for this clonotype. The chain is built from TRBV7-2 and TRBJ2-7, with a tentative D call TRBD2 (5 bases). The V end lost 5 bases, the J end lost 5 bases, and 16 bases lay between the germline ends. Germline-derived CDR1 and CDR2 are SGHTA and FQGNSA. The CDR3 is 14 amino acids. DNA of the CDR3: TGTGCCAGCAGCCTTCCCGCCCGGGGAGACGAGCAGTACTTC. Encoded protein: CASSLPARGDEQYF. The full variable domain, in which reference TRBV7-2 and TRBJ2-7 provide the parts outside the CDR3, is GAGVSQSPSNKVTEKGKDVELRCDPISGHTALYWYRQSLGQGLEFLIYFQGNSAPDKSGLPSDRFSAERTGGSVSTLTIQRTQQEDSAVYLCASSLPARGDEQYFGPGTRLTVT.

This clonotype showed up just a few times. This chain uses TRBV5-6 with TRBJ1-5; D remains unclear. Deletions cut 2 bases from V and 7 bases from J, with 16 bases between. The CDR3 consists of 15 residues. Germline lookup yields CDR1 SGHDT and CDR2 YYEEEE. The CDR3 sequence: CASSFRGSMRQPQHF. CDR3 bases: TGTGCCAGCAGCTTCCGGGGATCGATGAGGCAGCCCCAGCATTTT.